The clone carrying this TCR beta chain was recorded many times. The sorted Tregs were CD4+CD25+CD127-/low cells. Trimming removed 0 bases at V and 6 bases at J, with 10 bases between. This CDR3 contains 14 residues. CDR1 SGHKS and CDR2 YYEKEE come from the germline V gene (reference sequence). Each CDR3 protein is one row after TCRdb ran MiXCR on the 5' RACE reads. The table includes some 11,000 distinct CDR3 sequences, about a quarter detected once. The sequence was obtained from a female donor with breast cancer. Input material: Tregs sorted from a lymph node. The rearrangement joins TRBV5-5 to TRBJ1-5; D not resolved. CDR3 in DNA: TGTGCCAGCAGCTTGGATGTGGTGAGTCAGCCCCAGCATTTT. This gives the protein CASSLDVVSQPQHF.